This T cell receptor beta chain emerged from a study of blood T cell repertoires in COVID-19. Across the whole study: Acute and convalescent COVID-19 samples came from the United States, Italy and Spain.

For this clone: The sample carries other DNA sequences with the same CDR3.

The germline CDR1 and CDR2 sequences are SGHRS and YFSETQ. This CDR3 contains 15 residues. The junction had 1 base not matched to a gene; V was cut back by 0 bases and J by 0 bases. Per the study methods: Estimation of nucleated cell counts relied on the amplification of reference gene primers. Clones were sequenced by immunoSEQ multiplex PCR, and TCRdb holds only the in-frame ones, with some missing. V, J and clone size derive from that table, while D and trimming were established from the DNA sequence. The sample carries some 210,000 clones, approximately 85% recorded once. The chain is built from TRBV5-1 and TRBJ1-1; TRBD1 agrees at 8 bases. The clonotype comes from a woman aged 45 to 65 with active or convalescent COVID-19. Sequencing used peripheral blood. CDR3 amino acids: CASSLGTGMNTEAFF. In DNA form, the CDR3 reads TGCGCCAGCAGCTTGGGGACAGGGATGAACACTGAAGCTTTCTTT.